Reported below is one T cell receptor beta chain. Its specificity is not known. The germline CDR1 and CDR2 sequences are LGHNA and YNFKEQ. Trimming at V came to 4 bases and at J to 6 bases, leaving 8 bases not matched to a gene. The CDR3 has 15 residues. These data originate in a study of siplizumab effects on memory and regulatory T cells. General study findings and limits: Among alloreactive clones, only a minor fraction mapped to unstimulated subsets. Among mappable alloreactive CD4+ clones, the Treg-derived fraction averaged around 66% with siplizumab versus about 30% in controls. Naive T cells appeared more varied than memory cells and looked like key alloresponse contributors.

The mixed lymphocyte reaction cells were cocultured at 37°C for roughly six days. Each population got its own dye, CFSE for responder PBMCs and Violet Dye for stimulator PBMCs, and they were put together 1:1. Method: immunoSEQ multiplex PCR; TCRdb's copy keeps in-frame clones and lacks some. The table has 9,500 to 10,000 clones, 40% seen once; the top ten hold roughly 8%. Sequenced sample: CFSE-low (dividing) CD4+ T cells sorted from an allogeneic mixed lymphocyte reaction. V and J are TRBV4-2 and TRBJ2-3, with 9 bases that match TRBD2. This sequence originates from a human donor in good health; the cells came from an allogeneic mixed lymphocyte reaction. The CDR3, as DNA: TGTGCCAGCAGCCCCTTGGCTAGCGGGATCGATACGCAGTATTTT. As protein: CASSPLASGIDTQYF.